The clone carrying this TCR beta chain occurred a few times. Its antigen is still unknown. The assay was immunoSEQ multiplex PCR, and TCRdb's table has in-frame clones only and misses some. The data contain about 22,000 clones, 84% of them seen just once; the ten biggest clones take up about 30%. The entry originates in a study of OX40 agonist ivuxolimab in advanced cancers. Study as a whole: The study gave patients intravenous ivuxolimab at 0.01 to 10 mg/kg every 2 weeks.

Overall study findings and caveats: Expanded clones belonging to CD8+ T cells outnumbered, on average, those of CD4+.

The source was CD4+ or CD8+ T cells sorted from blood, collected in a trial of the OX40 agonist ivuxolimab. This receptor was obtained from an adult with an advanced solid tumor such as melanoma, head and neck, liver or kidney cancer.

The CDR3 coding sequence is TGTGCCAGCAGAGTAGCGGGAGAAGGGGGAGAGCAGTACTTC. This gives the protein CASRVAGEGGEQYF. V is TRBV6-5 and J is TRBJ2-7; 9 bases fit TRBD2. Per germline, CDR1 MNHEY and CDR2 SVGAGI. V lost 6 bases, J lost 7 bases, and 10 bases stayed unmatched. This CDR3 is built from 14 residues.